This T cell receptor beta chain comes out of a study of T cell clonotyping in hematopoietic cell transplantation. On the study more broadly: Pretransplant recipient samples were taken after cytoreduction. Study-level results: CD4 and CD8 repertoire contributions could not be separated without sorting.

There are a few counts of this clone. The antigen is unknown. The CDR3 has 13 residues. Deletions cut 3 bases from V and 5 bases from J, with 10 bases between. Germline lookup yields CDR1 SGHTA and CDR2 FQGNSA. The data were produced by immunoSEQ multiplex PCR, yet TCRdb's version contains in-frame clones alone and is incomplete. The sample has roughly 44,000 clones, about 85% seen once; the top ten hold approximately 2.8%. As for time point: recipient sample about 28 days before transplant, after cytoreduction. Recipient blood drawn about 28 days pretransplant and days 30, 100, 180 after. The sequences come from peripheral blood mononuclear cells, collected before stem cell transplant. The chain employs TRBV7-2 and TRBJ2-5; D is possibly TRBD1 (5 bases). This sequence was found in a man in his 60s with acute myeloid leukemia. Some clones in this sample may be carry-over from other donors' samples. The CDR3: CASSLGRAETQYF. CDR3 sequence (DNA): TGTGCCAGCAGCTTGGGCAGGGCCGAGACCCAGTACTTC.